This TCR beta chain was observed in a study of blood T cells in healthy people across ages. Total RNA was isolated from each sample in quantities of at least 6 micrograms. A J-beta primer mix and a sample-barcoded 5' primer were used in a second PCR of about 6 to 12 cycles. TCRdb itself ran the 5' RACE reads through MiXCR, one entry per CDR3 protein. The table includes fewer than 650,000 distinct CDR3 sequences, about 26% detected once. The germline CDR1 and CDR2 sequences are KGHSH and LQKENI. CDR3 length equals 13 residues. A note on this clonotype: A junction boundary mismatches the germline segment, possibly from a read error.

The same data also contributed to another study, on T cells of mothers and their children. This second report adds: M1S, a second-PCR primer, added sample barcodes and 2-4 random nucleotides. Maternal samples each gave over 9.5 million TCR beta CDR3 reads, and child samples several million each.

The receptor was derived from a boy aged 2 to 10 in good health. Sequenced material: blood. The chain carries TRBV18 and TRBJ2-5; D perhaps matches TRBD2 (5 bases). The CDR3 here is CASPPLLAETQYF. For the CDR3, the DNA is TGTGCCAGCCCACCACTGCTAGCAGAGACCCAGTACTTC.